These 14 T cell receptor beta chains were all obtained from the same sample, sequenced in a study of OX40 agonist ivuxolimab in advanced cancers. TCRdb's table, derived via immunoSEQ multiplex PCR, lists solely in-frame clones and lacks some. The table includes more than 35,000 clones, about 80% detected once. The source was CD4+ or CD8+ T cells sorted from blood, collected in a trial of the OX40 agonist ivuxolimab. The source of these receptors is an adult with an advanced solid tumor such as melanoma, head and neck, liver or kidney cancer.

This chain connects TRBV27 to TRBJ2-5; maybe TRBD1 (6 bases). Trimming shortened V by 1 base and J by 7 bases, and 10 bases separated the two germline ends. CDR1 and CDR2 from the germline V gene are MNHEY and SMNVEV (reference sequence). This CDR3 is built from 13 residues. The chain's CDR3 is CASSLYRARTQYF. The CDR3 region has the DNA TGTGCCAGCAGTTTATACAGGGCTCGGACCCAGTACTTC.

The chain has TRBV28 and TRBJ2-3; D perhaps matches TRBD2 (6 bases). With 6 bases removed from V and 4 bases from J, the gap between germline ends came to 14 bases. The V gene's germline CDR1 is MDHEN and CDR2 SYDVKM. The CDR3 is made up of 14 amino acids. For the CDR3, the DNA is TGTGCCAGCAGCCTAATTAGCGGATCAGATACGCAGTATTTT. Translated: CASSLISGSDTQYF. The complete variable domain, with remaining parts taken from reference TRBV28 and TRBJ2-3, reads DVKVTQSSRYLVKRTGEKVFLECVQDMDHENMFWYRQDPGLGLRLIYFSYDVKMKEKGDIPEGYSVSREKKERFSLILESASTNQTSMYLCASSLISGSDTQYFGPGTRLTVL.

The chain carries TRBV6-5 and TRBJ1-2; 7 nucleotides match TRBD1. This CDR3 contains 12 residues. J was trimmed by 5 bases and V by 6 bases; bases with no gene match: 3. From germline, CDR1 is MNHEY and CDR2 SVGAGI. CDR3: CASSLTGYGYTF. Here the CDR3 DNA reads TGTGCCAGCAGCTTGACAGGGTATGGCTACACCTTC.

This clone is deemed medium-sized. V usage is TRBV6-1 and J usage is TRBJ2-7; 8 bases line up with TRBD2. The CDR3 totals 14 residues. Germline CDR1 MNHNS, CDR2 SASEGT. V was pared by 4 bases and J by 5 bases, with 7 bases of the junction left unmatched. In DNA, the CDR3 is TGTGCCAGCAGTGTGTTAGCGGGGCTCGACGAGCAGTACTTC. Translation: CASSVLAGLDEQYF.

J is TRBJ1-2 and V is TRBV6-5; 9 bases fit TRBD1. The V segment lost 4 bases and the J segment 8 bases; nucleotides outside the gene matches: 14. Germline CDR1 reads MNHEY; CDR2 reads SVGAGI. This CDR3 spans 16 amino acids. This chain's CDR3 is CASSFTPTGGTVGYTF. CDR3 DNA sequence: TGTGCCAGCAGTTTCACACCGACAGGGGGAACCGTAGGCTACACCTTC.

The chain employs TRBV29-1 and TRBJ2-1; D perhaps matches TRBD1 (6 bases). CDR3 length: 11 residues. In germline, CDR1 is SQVTM, CDR2 ANQGSEA. The CDR3 spells CRGQIYNEQFF. The DNA of the CDR3 is TGCCGAGGACAGATCTACAATGAGCAGTTCTTC.

The CDR3 coding sequence is TGTGCCAGCACGACCTGGGGACAATCCGAGCAGTACTTC. Amino acid sequence: CASTTWGQSEQYF. The genes are TRBV7-8 and TRBJ2-7, with D possibly TRBD1 on 6 matching bases. The ends were cut back, 7 bases at V and 6 bases at J, with 16 bases in the middle. In germline, CDR1 is SGHVS, CDR2 FQNEAQ. The CDR3 has 13 amino acids. Combining the CDR3 with reference TRBV7-8 and TRBJ2-7 gives the whole variable domain GAGVSQSPRYKVAKRGQDVALRCDPISGHVSLFWYQQALGQGPEFLTYFQNEAQLDKSGLPSDRFFAERPEGSVSTLKIQRTQQEDSAVYLCASTTWGQSEQYFGPGTRLTVT.

The chain is built from TRBV18 and TRBJ1-1, with D unclear. This CDR3 spans 15 amino acids. V was shortened by 2 bases and J by 5 bases, with 15 bases between the two germline ends. CDR1 is KGHSH and CDR2 is LQKENI in the germline V gene. This CDR3 reads CASSPRPVAGTEAFF. The CDR3 nucleotides read TGTGCCAGCTCACCAAGGCCGGTCGCGGGGACTGAAGCTTTCTTT.

The V and J genes are TRBV30 and TRBJ1-2; D is ambiguous. Germline V gene sequence: CDR1 GTSNPN, CDR2 SVGIG (reference sequence). The CDR3 length is 11 residues. Between the trimmed V and J ends, which lost 4 bases and 6 bases, there was a span of 9 bases. In nucleotides, the CDR3 is TGTGCCTGGAATGACCTTCATGGCTACACCTTC. Translating gives CAWNDLHGYTF.

The chain couples TRBV9 to TRBJ2-3, with a weak D call TRBD2 (6 bases). With 0 bases removed from V and 2 bases from J, the gap between germline ends came to 10 bases. The CDR3 is made up of 15 amino acids. CDR1 is SGDLS, CDR2 YYNGEE, per germline. CDR3 coding DNA: TGTGCCAGCAGCGTAGCGGGGGTCTTCACAGATACGCAGTATTTT. As protein: CASSVAGVFTDTQYF.

This chain joins TRBV9 and TRBJ2-7; the match to TRBD1 covers 8 bases. CDR1 is SGDLS and CDR2 is YYNGEE in the germline V gene. The trim removed 3 bases at V and 6 bases at J, leaving 8 bases unmatched. The CDR3 consists of 14 residues. CDR3 bases: TGTGCCAGCAGCGCAACCGGACAGGGATTCGAGCAGTACTTC. Translation: CASSATGQGFEQYF.

This rearrangement joins TRBV5-6 to TRBJ1-5, with TRBD1 matching 7 bases. V dropped 4 bases and J dropped 6; count of bases not matched to a gene: 4. Per the germline V gene, CDR1 is SGHDT and CDR2 is YYEEEE. This CDR3 spans 13 amino acids. The CDR3 is CASSPQGSQPQHF. In DNA, the CDR3 is TGTGCCAGCAGCCCACAGGGGAGTCAGCCCCAGCATTTT.

The V and J genes are TRBV5-8 and TRBJ2-1; D not resolved. CDR1 and CDR2 (germline): SGHTS, YDEGEE. The CDR3 has 13 residues. The V and J ends lost 0 bases and 8 bases respectively, with 9 bases between them. CDR3 residues: CASSLGRNYEQFF. The DNA for the CDR3 is TGTGCCAGCAGCTTGGGTAGAAACTATGAGCAGTTCTTC.

Comment on this clone: Other DNA sequences from this sample encode an identical CDR3 as well. The CDR3 sequence: CASSIGTSGYYEQYF. The CDR3, as DNA: TGTGCCAGTAGTATTGGGACTAGCGGGTACTACGAGCAGTACTTC. The chain joins TRBV19 to TRBJ2-7; 12 bases are a match to TRBD2. Germline trimming cut 3 bases from V and 3 bases from J; bases unmatched to any gene: 3. CDR3 length equals 15 residues. The V gene's germline CDR1 is LNHDA and CDR2 SQIVND (reference sequence).